These 21 T cell receptor beta chains were all obtained from the same sample, sequenced in a study of blood T cell repertoires in COVID-19. Assay: immunoSEQ multiplex PCR; the TCRdb copy retains only in-frame clones and omits some. The table records a few hundred thousand clones, more than 80% of them present only once. Sequencing input: PBMCs or T cells enriched from blood (not recorded which). The receptors were gathered from a woman under 30 who had recovered from COVID-19.

In its sample, this clone was seen a few times. The CDR3 protein is CASSFREAANSPLHF. CDR3 DNA: TGCGCCAGCAGCTTTAGGGAGGCTGCTAATTCACCCCTCCACTTT. J is TRBJ1-6 and V is TRBV5-1, with no clear D. There are 15 residues in the CDR3. Trimming stripped 2 bases from V and 6 bases from J, with 12 bases between. Germline V gene sequence: CDR1 SGHRS, CDR2 YFSETQ. Based on the CDR3 plus reference TRBV5-1 and TRBJ1-6, the full variable domain is KAGVTQTPRYLIKTRGQQVTLSCSPISGHRSVSWYQQTPGQGLQFLFEYFSETQRNKGNFPGRFSGRQFSNSRSEMNVSTLELGDSALYLCASSFREAANSPLHFGNGTRLTVT.

This clone appeared once. V and J are TRBV13 and TRBJ1-4; maybe TRBD1 (6 bases). The CDR3 has 14 amino acids. Germline loops: CDR1 PRHDT, CDR2 FYEKMQ (reference sequence). V was shortened by 5 bases and J by 6 bases, with 13 bases between the two germline ends. This chain's CDR3 is CASSLTRTDEKLFF. CDR3 DNA sequence: TGTGCCAGCAGCCTTACGCGGACAGATGAAAAACTGTTTTTT.

V is TRBV28 and J is TRBJ1-2; 8 nucleotides agree with TRBD1. Germline CDR1 reads MDHEN; CDR2 reads SYDVKM. This CDR3 comprises 14 residues. With V trimmed by 8 bases and J by 9 bases, 14 bases remained unmatched. The CDR3 loop is CASLLFTGGNSYTF. In DNA form, the CDR3 reads TGTGCCAGCCTACTCTTTACAGGGGGGAATAGCTACACCTTC.

The J gene is TRBJ1-1, the V gene TRBV29-1; 10 nucleotides align to TRBD1. Germline values: CDR1 SQVTM, CDR2 ANQGSEA. After removal of 6 bases from V and 3 bases from J, the junction contained 7 bases not matched to a gene. The CDR3 sequence is 14 residues long. In DNA form, the CDR3 reads TGCAGCGTGGCCTCCGGGACAGGGGACACTGAAGCTTTCTTT. Translated, it gives CSVASGTGDTEAFF.

The V gene is TRBV14, the J gene TRBJ2-1; 7 nucleotides align to TRBD1. CDR3 length equals 14 residues. Germline trimming cut 3 bases from V and 12 bases from J; bases unmatched to any gene: 11. CDR1 is SGHDN and CDR2 is FVKESK in the germline V gene. The CDR3 here is CASSHPADRVGQFF. The CDR3 nucleotides read TGTGCCAGCAGCCATCCGGCCGACAGGGTTGGGCAGTTCTTC. Complete variable domain (other parts from reference TRBV14 and TRBJ2-1): EAGVTQFPSHSVIEKGQTVTLRCDPISGHDNLYWYRRVMGKEIKFLLHFVKESKQDESGMPNNRFLAERTGGTYSTLKVQPAELEDSGVYFCASSHPADRVGQFFGPGTRLTVL.

This clone was detected only a few times. The rearrangement uses TRBV4-1 and TRBJ2-7, with unresolved D. V was pared by 0 bases and J by 3 bases, with 12 bases between. This CDR3 spans 15 amino acids. CDR1 MGHRA and CDR2 YSYEKL come from the germline V gene. In DNA, the CDR3 is TGCGCCAGCAGCCAAGAGGAACAGACCAACTACGAGCAGTACTTC. It translates to CASSQEEQTNYEQYF.

This clone appeared a few times. The chain employs TRBV27 and TRBJ1-4; TRBD1 aligns across 9 bases. The V and J ends lost 5 bases and 3 bases, in that order; junction bases with no gene match: 1. Germline-derived CDR1 and CDR2 are MNHEY and SMNVEV (reference sequence). This CDR3 has 14 amino acids. CDR3 protein: CASSHRGPNEKLFF. The CDR3 coding sequence is TGTGCCAGCAGTCACAGGGGGCCTAATGAAAAACTGTTTTTT.

This rearrangement joins TRBV29-1 to TRBJ2-7, with D possibly being TRBD2 (6 bases). The germline gives CDR1 SQVTM, CDR2 ANQGSEA. V was trimmed by 7 bases and J by 0 bases, leaving 13 bases between them. The CDR3 loop spans 13 amino acids. CDR3 sequence: CSAVAVSSYEQYF. CDR3 nucleotide sequence: TGCAGCGCTGTAGCGGTGAGCTCCTACGAGCAGTACTTC.

CDR3 coding DNA: TGTGCCAGTAGTGACTCGCCCACGTCCTACGAGCAGTACTTC. Amino acids: CASSDSPTSYEQYF. The chain uses TRBV19 and TRBJ2-7; D not resolved. The V end lost 5 bases, the J end lost 1 base, and 12 bases lay between the germline ends. This CDR3 is 14 amino acids long. The germline CDR1 and CDR2 sequences are LNHDA and SQIVND (reference sequence).

The chain carries TRBV5-1 and TRBJ1-1; the D is unclear. The CDR3 runs to 15 residues. Germline loops: CDR1 SGHRS, CDR2 YFSETQ. The V end lost 1 base, the J end lost 2 bases, and 12 bases lay between the germline ends. The CDR3 DNA follows: TGCGCCAGCAGCTTGACGGGGTCCTCCAACACTGAAGCTTTCTTT. This translates into CASSLTGSSNTEAFF.

V and J are TRBV2 and TRBJ2-5; D gene unclear. V gave up 3 bases and J gave up 4 bases, with 6 bases separating them. This CDR3 is 12 amino acids long. Germline values: CDR1 SNHLY, CDR2 FYNNEI. In DNA form, the CDR3 reads TGTGCCAGCAGTGATAATAGAGAGACCCAGTACTTC. Translating gives CASSDNRETQYF.

Comments on this clone: The sample holds other DNA sequences that translate to the same CDR3. The V call is TRBV5-1, the J call TRBJ1-4, with D hard to call. V shed 0 bases and J shed 3 bases, with 9 bases lying between them. This CDR3 has 15 amino acids. Germline V gene data show CDR1 as SGHRS and CDR2 as YFSETQ. CDR3 bases: TGCGCCAGCAGCTTGGGTGGTACAGCTAATGAAAAACTGTTTTTT. This gives the protein CASSLGGTANEKLFF.

The V gene is TRBV27, the J gene TRBJ2-7; 9 positions match TRBD1. CDR3 size: 15 residues. Trimming at V came to 8 bases and at J to 9 bases, leaving 17 bases not matched to a gene. The germline gives CDR1 MNHEY, CDR2 SMNVEV (reference sequence). For the CDR3, the DNA is TGTGCCAGCCGATCAACCGGGACAGGGACGATTGGGCAGTACTTC. This codes for CASRSTGTGTIGQYF.

The chain joins TRBV5-4 to TRBJ1-1, with D possibly TRBD1 on 5 matching bases. This CDR3 contains 12 residues. CDR1 is SGHNT, CDR2 YYREEE, per germline (reference sequence). Trimming shortened V by 4 bases and J by 4 bases, and 8 bases separated the two germline ends. Written as DNA, the CDR3 is TGTGCCAGCAGCCCGGGGGGCACTGAAGCTTTCTTT. As protein: CASSPGGTEAFF.

This sequence joins TRBV3-1 (or the pseudogene TRBV3-2) and TRBJ1-5; D is uncertain. The V end was cut by 4 bases, the J end by 9 bases, with 13 bases between. The length of the CDR3 is 13 residues. The germline gives CDR1 LGHDT, CDR2 YNNKEL (reference sequence). CDR3 residues: CASSRVLRGPQHF. CDR3 bases: TGTGCCAGCAGCCGAGTTCTACGCGGGCCCCAGCATTTT.

This sequence joins TRBV7-9 and TRBJ2-2; 7 bases fit TRBD2. V lost 0 bases and J lost 4; bases outside the gene matches: 5. Germline CDR1 SEHNR, CDR2 FQNEAQ (reference sequence). The CDR3 is 16 residues long. CDR3 in amino acids: CASSLAYRLATGELFF. CDR3 nucleotide sequence: TGTGCCAGCAGCTTAGCGTATAGACTAGCCACCGGGGAGCTGTTTTTT.

The rearrangement joins TRBV29-1 to TRBJ1-5; possible D gene TRBD1, 5 bases. Trimming pared 5 bases from V and 0 bases from J, leaving 5 bases between. The CDR3 totals 12 residues. The germline gives CDR1 SQVTM, CDR2 ANQGSEA. CDR3 sequence (DNA): TGCAGCGTTCAGGGTAGCAATCAGCCCCAGCATTTT. Protein: CSVQGSNQPQHF.

In regard to this clone: This sample also contains other DNA sequences that code for the same CDR3. J is TRBJ2-5 and V is TRBV5-4; D uncertain. Germline V gene sequence: CDR1 SGHNT, CDR2 YYREEE (reference sequence). This CDR3 is 11 amino acids long. The V end lost 2 bases, the J end lost 5 bases, and 4 bases lay between the germline ends. The DNA of the CDR3 is TGTGCCAGCAGCTTCGGTGAGACCCAGTACTTC. This translates into CASSFGETQYF.

Only one count was recorded for this clone. The chain uses TRBV4-1 and TRBJ1-5; D remains ambiguous. The CDR3 covers 15 residues. Trimming took off 1 base at V and 8 bases at J, with 15 bases between the two ends. Per the germline V gene, CDR1 is MGHRA and CDR2 is YSYEKL. The CDR3 DNA sequence: TGCGCCAGCAGCCAAGTAGGAGAGGGTTTGGAGCCCCAGCATTTT. Its protein product is CASSQVGEGLEPQHF.

This clone occurred a few times. The chain carries TRBV11-2 and TRBJ1-1; D perhaps matches TRBD1 (5 bases). V was trimmed by 6 bases and J by 0 bases, leaving 11 bases between them. CDR3 size: 14 residues. Germline V gene data show CDR1 as SGHAT and CDR2 as FQNNGV. CDR3 residues: CASREGRVNTEAFF. The CDR3 nucleotides read TGTGCCAGCAGGGAGGGACGGGTGAACACTGAAGCTTTCTTT.

The chain carries TRBV9 and TRBJ2-5, with 7 nucleotides matching TRBD1. The CDR3 sequence is 14 residues long. The V gene end was trimmed by 3 bases and the J gene end by 2 bases; junction bases not matched to a gene: 4. Germline CDR1 reads SGDLS; CDR2 reads YYNGEE. CDR3 region: CASSGQGAQETQYF. The CDR3, as DNA: TGTGCCAGCAGCGGACAGGGCGCTCAAGAGACCCAGTACTTC.